This TCR beta chain was obtained from a study of T cells in Graves' hyperthyroidism and ophthalmopathy. The CDR3 is made up of 12 amino acids. V lost 3 bases and J lost 10, with 11 bases in between. CDR1 and CDR2 from the germline V gene are SGHTA and FQGTGA. The TCR beta CDR3 regions underwent amplification using RNA transcripts as the source. When the TCR CDR3 underwent first-round RT-PCR, the HTBI primer set was used. TCRdb itself ran the multiplex PCR reads through MiXCR, one entry per CDR3 protein. The sample has hundreds of thousands of distinct CDR3 sequences; around 25% are singletons. For this clonotype: Its antigen is unknown.

Graves' hyperthyroidism qualified as stable when ophthalmopathy did not progress within 18 months. Those patients with uncontrolled infection, other autoimmune disease, pregnancy or lactation were excluded. Findings and caveats of the study: The majority of expanded thyroid clonotypes above 0.001 also appeared in blood.

Sequences were obtained from blood. This rearrangement joins TRBV7-3 to TRBJ2-3; possibly TRBD1 or TRBD2 for D (5 bases each). The clonotype comes from a man aged 45-60 years with Graves' hyperthyroidism. CDR3 DNA sequence: TGTGCCAGCAGCTTTACAGGTAGCGCGCAGTATTTT. Protein: CASSFTGSAQYF. Full variable domain (rest looked up from reference TRBV7-3 and TRBJ2-3): GAGVSQTPSNKVTEKGKYVELRCDPISGHTALYWYRQSLGQGPEFLIYFQGTGAADDSGLPNDRFFAVRPEGSVSTLKIQRTERGDSAVYLCASSFTGSAQYFGPGTRLTVL.